Included here is one TCR beta chain sequence, with context. The antigen remains unidentified. Through a sample-barcoded 5' primer and a J-beta primer mix, a second PCR was run for roughly 6 to 11 cycles. TCRdb re-derived calls from the 5' RACE reads in MiXCR, one entry per CDR3 protein. The data show approximately 810,000 distinct CDR3 sequences, with 35% to 40% seen just once and under 15% held by the top ten. The sample comes from a study of blood T cells in healthy people across ages. Trimming pared 0 bases from V and 4 bases from J, leaving 19 bases between. Germline CDR1 reads SGHRS; CDR2 reads YFSETQ. The CDR3 spans 17 residues. General observations from the study: Whereas aged donors had fewer naive CD4+ cells, long-lived donors had more of them and higher diversity. Total diversity from one million sequenced T cells was likely underestimated.

This TCR came from a man aged 18 to 29 in good health. V is TRBV5-1 and J is TRBJ2-5; no reliable D call. The sequenced sample was blood. The DNA of the CDR3 is TGCGCCAGCAGCTTGGAACGCCTAGTTCAAACCGGAGAGACCCAGTACTTC. This encodes CASSLERLVQTGETQYF.